This TCR beta chain was obtained from a study of T cell changes during pregnancy in multiple sclerosis. Data came from immunoSEQ multiplex PCR; TCRdb stores just in-frame clones and leaves some out. The data show some 100,000 clones, approximately 94% seen once. The CDR3 length is 13 residues. Germline CDR1 is GTSNPN and CDR2 is SVGIG (reference sequence). Trimming took 5 bases from V and 6 from J; bases not matched to a gene: 6. Sequenced here: peripheral blood, sampled before pregnancy. The TCR sequence derives from a female donor with multiple sclerosis, enrolled in a pregnancy study. The chain recombines TRBV30 with TRBJ2-2, with TRBD1 identical over 7 bases. CDR3 DNA: TGTGCCTGGGTATCACAGGGGTCCGGGGAGCTGTTTTTT. Translated, it gives CAWVSQGSGELFF.